This T cell receptor beta chain was sequenced in a study of PD-L1 blockade in urothelial cancer. Profiling relied on immunoSEQ multiplex PCR, and the TCRdb table lists in-frame clones only, not all of them. The repertoire holds about 88,000 clones, with approximately 90% as singletons. Trimming removed 4 bases at V and 2 bases at J, with 13 bases between. This CDR3 is built from 16 residues. Germline V gene lookup returns CDR1 SGHKS and CDR2 YYEKEE (reference sequence). This receptor was obtained from a man in his 60s with urothelial cancer. This chain connects TRBV5-5 to TRBJ2-6; D is ambiguous. The sequenced sample was PBMCs, obtained around atezolizumab (anti-PD-L1) treatment. The CDR3 bases are TGTGCCAGCAGCCCGAGCAGCAGCGCTGGGGCCAACGTCCTGACTTTC. Its protein product is CASSPSSSAGANVLTF.